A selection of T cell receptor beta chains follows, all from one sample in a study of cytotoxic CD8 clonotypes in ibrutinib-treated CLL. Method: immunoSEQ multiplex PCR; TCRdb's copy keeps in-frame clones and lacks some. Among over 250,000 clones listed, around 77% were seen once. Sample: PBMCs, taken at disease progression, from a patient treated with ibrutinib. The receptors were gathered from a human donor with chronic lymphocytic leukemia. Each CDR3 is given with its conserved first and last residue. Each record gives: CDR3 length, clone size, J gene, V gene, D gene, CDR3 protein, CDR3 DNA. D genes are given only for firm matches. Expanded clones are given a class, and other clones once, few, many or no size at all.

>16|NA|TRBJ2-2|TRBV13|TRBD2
CASSWVSGKNTGELFF
TGTGCCAGCAGCTGGGTTAGCGGGAAGAACACCGGGGAGCTGTTTTTT
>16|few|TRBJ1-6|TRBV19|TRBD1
CASSPDRGLNNSPLHF
TGTGCCAGTAGCCCGGACAGGGGGCTTAATAATTCACCCCTCCACTTT
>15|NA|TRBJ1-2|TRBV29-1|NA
CSVEDRDSPPYGYTF
TGCAGCGTTGAAGATAGGGACTCCCCTCCCTATGGCTACACCTTC
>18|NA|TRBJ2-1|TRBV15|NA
CATSRLPGDPWGYNEQFF
TGTGCCACCAGCAGATTGCCGGGAGACCCTTGGGGGTACAATGAGCAGTTCTTC
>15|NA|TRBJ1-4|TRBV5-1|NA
CASSFWPQPNEKLFF
TGCGCCAGCAGCTTTTGGCCTCAACCTAATGAAAAACTGTTTTTT
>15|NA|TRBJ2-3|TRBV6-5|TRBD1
CASSYSGTGADTQYF
TGTGCCAGCAGTTACTCAGGGACAGGGGCAGATACGCAGTATTTT
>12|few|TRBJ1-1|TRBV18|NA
CASSDRGSRAFF
TGTGCCAGCTCGGACAGAGGATCACGAGCTTTCTTT
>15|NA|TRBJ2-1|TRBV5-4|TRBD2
CASSLGLAGDNEQFF
TGTGCCAGCAGCTTGGGTCTAGCGGGGGACAATGAGCAGTTCTTC
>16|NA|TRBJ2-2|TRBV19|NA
CASSIDLVYGTGELFF
TGTGCCAGTAGTATAGATCTTGTCTACGGCACCGGGGAGCTGTTTTTT
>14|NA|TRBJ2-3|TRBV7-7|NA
CASSLTGTTDTQYF
TGTGCCAGCAGCTTAACCGGGACCACAGATACGCAGTATTTT
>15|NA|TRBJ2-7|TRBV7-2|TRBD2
CASSLPGLAKHEQYF
TGTGCCAGCAGCTTGCCGGGACTAGCGAAGCACGAGCAGTACTTC
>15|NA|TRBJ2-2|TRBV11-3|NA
CASSLGPGNPGELFF
TGTGCCAGCAGCTTAGGTCCGGGCAACCCCGGGGAGCTGTTTTTT
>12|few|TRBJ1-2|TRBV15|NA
CATSGSNYGYTF
TGTGCCACCAGCGGATCTAACTATGGCTACACCTTC
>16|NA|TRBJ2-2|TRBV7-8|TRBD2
CASSGGLADYTGELFF
TGTGCCAGCAGCGGGGGACTAGCGGACTACACCGGGGAGCTGTTTTTT
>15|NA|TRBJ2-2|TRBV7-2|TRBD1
CASSMTGRNTGELFF
TGTGCCAGCAGTATGACAGGGAGGAACACCGGGGAGCTGTTTTTT
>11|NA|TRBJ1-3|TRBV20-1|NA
CSASPGNTIYF
TGCAGTGCTAGCCCCGGAAACACCATATATTTT
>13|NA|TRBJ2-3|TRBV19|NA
CASSYRTSDTQYF
TGTGCCAGTAGTTACAGGACCTCAGATACGCAGTATTTT
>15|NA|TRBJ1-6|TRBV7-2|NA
CASRPTGGSNSPLHF
TGTGCCAGCAGGCCCACAGGAGGGTCCAATTCACCCCTCCACTTT
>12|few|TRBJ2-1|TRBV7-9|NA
CASSLLYNEQFF
TGTGCCAGCAGCTTACTATACAATGAGCAGTTCTTC
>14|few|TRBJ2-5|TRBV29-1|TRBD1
CSHADQGALETQYF
TGCAGCCACGCGGACCAGGGGGCTTTAGAGACCCAGTACTTC
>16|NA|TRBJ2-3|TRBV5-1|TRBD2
CASSLPSGGPGDTQYF
TGCGCCAGCAGCTTACCTAGCGGGGGGCCAGGGGATACGCAGTATTTT
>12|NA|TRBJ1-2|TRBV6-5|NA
CATGIDNYGYTF
TGTGCCACCGGGATTGATAATTATGGCTACACCTTC
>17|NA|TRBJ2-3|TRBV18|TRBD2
CASSLIGLAGDPDTQYF
TGTGCCAGCTCACTCATCGGACTAGCGGGGGATCCAGATACGCAGTATTTT
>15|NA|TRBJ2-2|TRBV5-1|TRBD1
CASSLARGRTGELFF
TGCGCCAGCAGCTTGGCTAGGGGGCGGACCGGGGAGCTGTTTTTT
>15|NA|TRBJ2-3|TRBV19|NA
CASSIGAGSTDTQYF
TGTGCCAGTAGTATAGGTGCAGGGAGCACAGATACGCAGTATTTT
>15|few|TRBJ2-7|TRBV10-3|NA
CAINSGTASSYEQYF
TGTGCCATCAACTCCGGGACGGCTTCCTCCTACGAGCAGTACTTC
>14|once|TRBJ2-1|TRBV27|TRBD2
CASSLKGLSNEQFF
TGTGCCAGCAGTTTAAAGGGACTATCTAATGAGCAGTTCTTC
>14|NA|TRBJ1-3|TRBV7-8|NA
CASSLRPAGNTIYF
TGTGCCAGCAGCTTGCGGCCCGCTGGAAACACCATATATTTT
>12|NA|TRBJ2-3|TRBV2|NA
CASRRLADTQYF
TGTGCCAGCAGGAGACTAGCAGATACGCAGTATTTT
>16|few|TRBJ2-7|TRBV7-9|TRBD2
CASIGTSGSDSYEQYF
TGTGCCAGCATCGGGACTAGCGGGAGTGACTCCTACGAGCAGTACTTC
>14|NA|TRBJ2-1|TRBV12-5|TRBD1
CASGSTGRLIEQFF
TGTGCTAGTGGTTCGACAGGGAGATTGATTGAGCAGTTCTTC
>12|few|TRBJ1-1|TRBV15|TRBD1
CATSSRGWRAFF
TGTGCCACCAGCAGCAGGGGGTGGAGAGCTTTCTTT
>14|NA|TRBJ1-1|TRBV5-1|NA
CASSSGTKNTEAFF
TGCGCCAGCAGCTCTGGGACAAAGAACACTGAAGCTTTCTTT
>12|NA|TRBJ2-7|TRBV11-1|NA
CASSVAGYEQYF
TGTGCCAGCTCCGTGGCCGGATACGAGCAGTACTTC
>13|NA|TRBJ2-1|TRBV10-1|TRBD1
CASSKQGANEQFF
TGCGCCAGTAGCAAACAGGGGGCGAATGAGCAGTTCTTC
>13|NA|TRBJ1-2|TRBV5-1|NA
CASSLTFSYGYTF
TGCGCCAGCAGCTTGACGTTTTCCTATGGCTACACCTTC
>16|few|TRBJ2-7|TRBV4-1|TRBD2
CASSQDEGGKLYEQYF
TGCGCCAGCAGCCAAGATGAGGGAGGGAAGCTATACGAGCAGTACTTC
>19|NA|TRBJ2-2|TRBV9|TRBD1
CASSVAGQGTRGNTGELFF
TGTGCCAGCAGCGTAGCGGGACAGGGAACGAGAGGGAACACCGGGGAGCTGTTTTTT
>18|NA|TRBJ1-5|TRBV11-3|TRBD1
CASSLQQGAGSGNQPQHF
TGTGCCAGCAGCTTACAACAGGGGGCGGGCTCGGGCAATCAGCCCCAGCATTTT
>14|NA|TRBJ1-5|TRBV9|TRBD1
CASSVGQGGQPQHF
TGTGCCAGCAGCGTAGGTCAGGGGGGTCAGCCCCAGCATTTT
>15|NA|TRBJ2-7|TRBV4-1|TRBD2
CASSQGGLGSYEQYF
TGCGCCAGCAGCCAAGGGGGACTAGGCTCCTACGAGCAGTACTTC
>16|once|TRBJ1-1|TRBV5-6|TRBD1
CAFHRGRGSRDTEAFF
TGTGCCTTCCACCGGGGCAGGGGGTCGAGGGACACTGAAGCTTTCTTT
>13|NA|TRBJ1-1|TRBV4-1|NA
CASSQGAGTEAFF
TGCGCCAGCAGCCAAGGGGCAGGCACTGAAGCTTTCTTT
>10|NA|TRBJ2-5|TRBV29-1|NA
CSVGDETQYF
TGCAGCGTTGGTGACGAGACCCAGTACTTC
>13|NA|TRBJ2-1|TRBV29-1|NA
CSVERTDYNEQFF
TGCAGCGTTGAACGGACAGATTACAATGAGCAGTTCTTC
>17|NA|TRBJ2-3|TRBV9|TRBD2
CASSIGRGSPSTDTQYF
TGTGCCAGCAGTATTGGGAGGGGTTCTCCGAGCACAGATACGCAGTATTTT
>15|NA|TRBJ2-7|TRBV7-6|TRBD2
CASSLVAGLATEQYF
TGTGCCAGCAGCTTAGTTGCTGGACTAGCGACCGAGCAGTACTTC
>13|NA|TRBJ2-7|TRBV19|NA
CASSIGRNYEQYF
TGTGCCAGTAGTATAGGGCGGAACTACGAGCAGTACTTC
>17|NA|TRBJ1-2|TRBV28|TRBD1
CASSFGVLGQGAGGYTF
TGTGCCAGCAGTTTTGGGGTTTTAGGACAGGGGGCAGGTGGCTACACCTTC
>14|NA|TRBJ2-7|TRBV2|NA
CASSVGASSYEQYF
TGTGCCAGCAGTGTGGGCGCGAGCTCCTACGAGCAGTACTTC
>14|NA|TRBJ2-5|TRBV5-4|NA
CASSVSQGQETQYF
TGTGCCAGCAGCGTCTCCCAGGGACAAGAGACCCAGTACTTC
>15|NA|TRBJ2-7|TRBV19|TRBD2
CASSIVLADLFGQYF
TGTGCCAGTAGTATAGTACTAGCGGATTTGTTCGGGCAGTACTTC